This T cell receptor beta chain was retrieved from a study of cytomegalovirus exposure and HLA in healthy donors. The PCR used 60 Vbeta and 13 Jbeta primers. Generated by immunoSEQ multiplex PCR, the TCRdb table keeps only in-frame clones and is missing some. The data hold 60,000 to 70,000 clones, with approximately 74% observed a single time. The CDR3 is made up of 18 amino acids. Per germline, CDR1 SNHLY and CDR2 FYNNEI. J lost 0 bases, V lost 5 bases, and 12 bases had no gene match. The chain employs TRBV2 and TRBJ2-3; 9 bases fit TRBD2. The source of this sequence is a man aged 40-55 years in good health and CMV-seropositive. The specimen sequenced was PBMCs. CDR3: CASSRGAGGPSSTDTQYF. DNA of the CDR3: TGTGCCAGCAGTAGAGGGGCGGGGGGGCCTTCTAGCACAGATACGCAGTATTTT.